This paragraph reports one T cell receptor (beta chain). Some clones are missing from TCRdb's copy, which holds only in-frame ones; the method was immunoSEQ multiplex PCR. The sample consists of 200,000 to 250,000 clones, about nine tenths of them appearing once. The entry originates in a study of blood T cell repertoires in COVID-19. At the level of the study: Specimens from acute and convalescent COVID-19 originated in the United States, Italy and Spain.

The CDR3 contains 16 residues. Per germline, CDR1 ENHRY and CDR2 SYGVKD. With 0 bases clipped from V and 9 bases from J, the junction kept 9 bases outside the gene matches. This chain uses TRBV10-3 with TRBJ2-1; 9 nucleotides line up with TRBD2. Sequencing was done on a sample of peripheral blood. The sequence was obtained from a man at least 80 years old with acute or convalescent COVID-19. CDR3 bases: TGTGCCATCAGTGAGTCGGCTAGCGGGATAGGAGGTGAGCAGTTCTTC. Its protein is CAISESASGIGGEQFF.